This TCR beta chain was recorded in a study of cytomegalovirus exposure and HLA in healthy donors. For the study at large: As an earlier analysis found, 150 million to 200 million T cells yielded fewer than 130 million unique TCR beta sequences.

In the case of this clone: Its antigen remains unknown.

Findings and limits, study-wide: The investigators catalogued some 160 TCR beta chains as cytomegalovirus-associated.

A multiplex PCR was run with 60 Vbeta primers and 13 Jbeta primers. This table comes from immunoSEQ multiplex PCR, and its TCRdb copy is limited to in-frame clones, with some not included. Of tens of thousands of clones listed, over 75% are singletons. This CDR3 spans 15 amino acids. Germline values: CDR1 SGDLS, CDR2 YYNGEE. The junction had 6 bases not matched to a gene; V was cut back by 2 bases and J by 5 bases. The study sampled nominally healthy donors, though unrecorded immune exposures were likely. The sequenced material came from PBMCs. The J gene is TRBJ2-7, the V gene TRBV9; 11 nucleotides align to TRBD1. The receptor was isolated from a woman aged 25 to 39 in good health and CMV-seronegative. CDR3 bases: TGTGCCAGCAGCGTTACCTGGACAGGGGGCCACGAGCAGTACTTC. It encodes CASSVTWTGGHEQYF.